This T cell receptor (beta chain) was obtained from a study of T cells after yellow fever vaccination. Findings of the study overall: Most primary-vaccination clones reappeared after the booster (just under 98% CD4, roughly 88% CD8). FACS-sorted repertoires might harbor abundant contaminating clonotypes from the bulk population.

Unmatched junction bases numbered 2, after V lost 4 bases and J lost 0 bases. This CDR3 has 16 amino acids. Germline V CDR1 and CDR2: SGHRS, YFSETQ. This clonotype was recorded many times. Its target is unknown. TCRdb analysed the 5' RACE reads with MiXCR anew, one entry per CDR3 protein. The sample includes about 340,000 distinct CDR3 sequences, 3% to 4.5% of them seen just once. This sequence joins TRBV5-1 and TRBJ2-3, with 13 bases matching TRBD2. This receptor was taken from a young man who received the YFV17D yellow fever vaccine. Sequencing used PBMCs, obtained 5 days after the yellow fever booster vaccination. This chain's CDR3 is CASSRGLAGSTDTQYF. The CDR3 coding sequence is TGCGCCAGCAGCCGGGGACTAGCGGGGAGCACAGATACGCAGTATTTT.